The next 31 T cell receptor beta chains were all read from a single sample in a study of blood T cells in healthy people across ages. Primed by a sample-barcoded 5' primer and a J-beta primer mix, a second PCR proceeded for about 6 to 11 cycles. TCRdb independently ran MiXCR on the 5' RACE reads; one entry per CDR3 protein. The sample yields some 890,000 distinct CDR3 sequences, roughly 28% seen once. This same sample was also taken into another study, of T cells of mothers and their children.

The sequencing sample was made of blood. These receptors were obtained from a woman aged 35 to 49 in good health.

Ten or more counts support this clonotype. CDR3 region: CASSARTGGFPDQETQYF. Here the CDR3 DNA reads TGTGCCAGCAGCGCCAGGACAGGGGGCTTCCCCGACCAAGAGACCCAGTACTTC. The chain combines TRBV25-1 with TRBJ2-5; 11 bases fit TRBD1. Losses at the gene ends were 6 bases for V and 0 bases for J; bases not matched to a gene: 12. This CDR3 is built from 18 residues. Germline-derived CDR1 and CDR2 are MGHDK and SYGVNS.

The CDR3 loop is CSARDSGGQGALGYTF. CDR3 nucleotide sequence: TGCAGTGCTAGAGACTCGGGGGGACAGGGGGCGTTAGGCTACACCTTC. The V call is TRBV20-1, the J call TRBJ1-2; 12 bases line up with TRBD1. Germline V lookup: CDR1 DFQATT, CDR2 SNEGSKA (reference sequence). V was clipped by 0 bases and J by 8 bases; unmatched bases: 10. The CDR3 runs to 16 residues.

This chain uses TRBV7-2 with TRBJ1-1; no clear D. CDR3 size: 14 residues. The ends were cut back, 0 bases at V and 2 bases at J, with 7 bases in the middle. The germline gives CDR1 SGHTA, CDR2 FQGNSA. The DNA of the CDR3 is TGTGCCAGCAGCTTAGCGGGCAGTAACACTGAAGCTTTCTTT. It encodes CASSLAGSNTEAFF.

The rearrangement joins TRBV20-1 to TRBJ1-3; no clear D. CDR3 length: 18 amino acids. Germline loops: CDR1 DFQATT, CDR2 SNEGSKA (reference sequence). Trimming cost V 0 bases and J 0 bases, with 18 bases left between them. DNA for the CDR3: TGCAGTGCTAGAGAGGATAGGGTCGGACGGTTCTCTGGAAACACCATATATTTT. It yields the protein CSAREDRVGRFSGNTIYF.

This clonotype occurred many times. The rearrangement links TRBV7-8 to TRBJ2-5, with 7 bases lining up with TRBD1. Trimming removed 5 bases from V and 3 bases from J; junction bases left unmatched: 9. Germline V gene sequence: CDR1 SGHVS, CDR2 FQNEAQ. The length of the CDR3 is 15 residues. The CDR3: CASSLTPTGKETQYF. The CDR3 nucleotides read TGTGCCAGCAGCCTGACCCCGACAGGGAAAGAGACCCAGTACTTC.

This clonotype was picked up a small number of times. The chain couples TRBV7-3 to TRBJ1-2; no clear D gene. The V gene's germline CDR1 is SGHTA and CDR2 FQGTGA. V lost 10 bases and J 8 bases, leaving 11 bases between the germline ends. The CDR3 loop spans 10 amino acids. The CDR3 DNA reads TGTGCCATTACGCCCTGGGGCTACACCTTC. Translated: CAITPWGYTF.

This clonotype appeared a few times. The chain uses TRBV6-4 and TRBJ2-5, with D unclear. The CDR3 sequence is 13 residues long. Trimming removed 0 bases from V and 11 bases from J, with 13 bases in between. Looked up from germline, CDR1 is MRHNA and CDR2 is SNTAGT. Written as DNA, the CDR3 is TGTGCCAGCAGTGACTCGAACACCCCTAAGCAGTACTTC. It codes for CASSDSNTPKQYF.

In the case of this clonotype: One junction end does not reproduce the germline sequence, and a read error may be involved. The V and J genes are TRBV28 and TRBJ1-2; D unclear. The CDR3 loop spans 12 amino acids. Germline V lookup: CDR1 MDHEN, CDR2 SYDVKM. DNA for the CDR3: TGTGCCAGCAGTACGAGATACTATAGCTACACCTTC. It specifies CASSTRYYSYTF.

The rearrangement uses TRBV5-1 and TRBJ1-4; no definite D call. Germline CDR1 reads SGHRS; CDR2 reads YFSETQ. CDR3 size: 16 residues. The ends were cut back, 0 bases at V and 0 bases at J, with 9 bases in the middle. The CDR3 sequence: CASSLGRSPTNEKLFF. The CDR3 DNA follows: TGCGCCAGCAGCTTGGGGCGGAGCCCAACTAATGAAAAACTGTTTTTT.

This clonotype has ten or more counts. The chain uses TRBV28 and TRBJ2-7; TRBD1 matches at 10 bases. CDR1 is MDHEN, CDR2 SYDVKM, per germline. V was pared by 2 bases and J by 6 bases, with 4 bases of the junction left unmatched. There are 14 residues in the CDR3. The CDR3 nucleotides are TGTGCCAGCAGTTTAGCCGGGACAGGGGTCGAGCAGTACTTC. It translates to CASSLAGTGVEQYF. The full variable domain, with the rest looked up from reference TRBV28 and TRBJ2-7, is DVKVTQSSRYLVKRTGEKVFLECVQDMDHENMFWYRQDPGLGLRLIYFSYDVKMKEKGDIPEGYSVSREKKERFSLILESASTNQTSMYLCASSLAGTGVEQYFGPGTRLTVT.

This clonotype was counted a few times. The V call is TRBV2, the J call TRBJ2-5; D is possibly TRBD1 or TRBD2 (5 bases each). V gave up 1 base and J gave up 4 bases, with 7 bases separating them. The CDR3 consists of 13 residues. Germline V gene lookup returns CDR1 SNHLY and CDR2 FYNNEI. In nucleotides, the CDR3 is TGTGCCAGCAGTGAAGGAGGGGTAGAGACCCAGTACTTC. It translates to CASSEGGVETQYF.

This sequence joins TRBV20-1 and TRBJ2-7; the match to TRBD2 covers 8 bases. The J call may be mistaken, given a closer DNA end match to TRBJ2-5. The germline V gene encodes CDR1 DFQATT and CDR2 SNEGSKA (reference sequence). The CDR3 loop spans 16 amino acids. DNA for the CDR3: TGCAGTGCTCCCAGGAGGGGGGCGGGGGGCCTGGAGACCCAGTACTTC. Protein product: CSAPRRGAGGLETQYF.

This clonotype was observed at least ten times. The chain couples TRBV29-1 to TRBJ2-6; 7 bases are shared with TRBD1. V was pared by 4 bases and J by 1 base, with 13 bases of the junction left unmatched. The CDR3 loop spans 18 amino acids. Per the germline V gene, CDR1 is SQVTM and CDR2 is ANQGSEA. Here the CDR3 DNA reads TGCAGCGTTGCAGGGGGTTCAGCCACAGAATCTGGGGCCAACGTCCTGACTTTC. Encoded protein: CSVAGGSATESGANVLTF.

This clonotype was counted between two and nine times. The chain uses TRBV12-3 or TRBV12-4 and TRBJ2-7, with no clear D. The CDR3 contains 14 residues. Trimming left V 5 bases short and J 2 bases short, with 13 bases between. The CDR3 protein is CASSGVPYTYEQYF. CDR3 in DNA: TGTGCCAGCAGTGGGGTCCCTTATACCTACGAGCAGTACTTC.

Ten or more counts support this clonotype. The chain combines TRBV7-9 with TRBJ1-1, with D perhaps matching TRBD1 (5 bases). Per germline, CDR1 SEHNR and CDR2 FQNEAQ (reference sequence). This CDR3 has 13 residues. Trimming shortened V by 5 bases and J by 4 bases, and 11 bases separated the two germline ends. The CDR3 nucleotides are TGTGCCAGCAGCCAGACGGGACCCACTGAAGCTTTCTTT. Amino acids: CASSQTGPTEAFF.

This clonotype was counted many times. The rearrangement uses TRBV9 and TRBJ2-1; no clear D gene. This CDR3 spans 12 amino acids. V was clipped by 4 bases and J by 4 bases, with 6 bases between them. Germline CDR1 and CDR2: SGDLS and YYNGEE. The CDR3 sequence is CASSPMYNEQFF. The CDR3 region has the DNA TGTGCCAGCAGCCCGATGTACAATGAGCAGTTCTTC.

Ten or more counts support this clonotype. The V call is TRBV20-1, the J call TRBJ2-1, with a tentative D call TRBD2 (7 bases). The CDR3 extends over 14 amino acids. Deletions cut 3 bases from V and 1 base from J, with 10 bases between. Looked up from germline, CDR1 is DFQATT and CDR2 is SNEGSKA (reference sequence). The CDR3 region has the DNA TGCAGTGCTAGGGCGGGGGCTTCCTACAATGAGCAGTTCTTC. Protein sequence: CSARAGASYNEQFF.

This clonotype was counted a few times. The genes are TRBV7-8 and TRBJ2-7; D remains unclear. V lost 3 bases and J lost 6, with 9 bases in between. Germline-derived CDR1 and CDR2 are SGHVS and FQNEAQ. This CDR3 has 12 amino acids. CDR3 sequence reads: CASSLAYCEQYF. CDR3 bases: TGTGCCAGCAGCTTGGCCTACTGCGAGCAGTACTTC.

This clonotype was counted between two and nine times. The rearrangement uses TRBV20-1 and TRBJ2-4; 7 nucleotides agree with TRBD2. The V gene end was trimmed by 7 bases and the J gene end by 0 bases; junction bases not matched to a gene: 21. The CDR3 covers 19 residues. The germline CDR1 and CDR2 sequences are DFQATT and SNEGSKA (reference sequence). CDR3 sequence (DNA): TGCAGTGGCGGGGCCGGGGGGTCGGTGACAAGGTTAGCCAAAAACATTCAGTACTTC. It is translated as CSGGAGGSVTRLAKNIQYF.

DNA of the CDR3: TGTGCCAGCAGTGAGTACCAAGCCGACACTGAAGCTTTCTTT. Residues: CASSEYQADTEAFF. The J gene is TRBJ1-1, the V gene TRBV2, with unresolved D. CDR3 length equals 14 residues. V lost 3 bases, J lost 3 bases, and 11 bases lay in between. The germline V gene encodes CDR1 SNHLY and CDR2 FYNNEI.

This chain joins TRBV29-1 and TRBJ2-7, with 8 bases that match TRBD1. CDR3 length: 13 amino acids. CDR1 and CDR2 (germline): SQVTM, ANQGSEA. The V gene end was trimmed by 4 bases and the J gene end by 3 bases; junction bases not matched to a gene: 5. Here the CDR3 DNA reads TGCAGCGTTGGGGACAGGTCGGACTACGAGCAGTACTTC. It encodes CSVGDRSDYEQYF.

This clonotype was detected only a few times. The chain carries TRBV7-2 and TRBJ2-6; D uncertain. V gave up 3 bases and J gave up 0 bases, with 6 bases separating them. In germline, CDR1 is SGHTA, CDR2 FQGNSA. This CDR3 comprises 15 residues. The CDR3 DNA follows: TGTGCCAGCAGCTTTACGGTCTCTGGGGCCAACGTCCTGACTTTC. Amino acids: CASSFTVSGANVLTF.

This clonotype was seen a few times. This chain links TRBV7-9 with TRBJ1-1; D is possibly TRBD1 (5 bases). Deletions cut 2 bases from V and 4 bases from J, with 11 bases between. This CDR3 is 14 amino acids long. In germline, CDR1 is SEHNR, CDR2 FQNEAQ (reference sequence). The CDR3 reads CASSLRGSPTEAFF. DNA of the CDR3: TGTGCCAGCAGCTTAAGGGGCAGCCCCACTGAAGCTTTCTTT.

The chain couples TRBV14 to TRBJ2-3, with 7 bases lining up with TRBD1. The CDR3 runs 16 residues. The germline CDR1 and CDR2 sequences are SGHDN and FVKESK. V gave up 3 bases and J gave up 1 base; unmatched junction bases: 7. CDR3 bases: TGTGCCAGCAGCCAGCCGGACAGGTCCCGCACAGATACGCAGTATTTT. This encodes CASSQPDRSRTDTQYF.

This clonotype has ten or more counts. The rearrangement joins TRBV12-3 or TRBV12-4 to TRBJ2-7; possibly TRBD1 or TRBD2 for D (6 bases each). The CDR3 is 14 residues long. Between the trimmed V and J ends, which lost 6 bases and 1 base, there was a span of 13 bases. The CDR3 coding sequence is TGTGCCAGCAGCACCCGAGGGGGGTCCTACGAGCAGTACTTC. It translates to CASSTRGGSYEQYF.

The chain links TRBV15 to TRBJ2-2; tentative D call: TRBD2 (5 bases). This CDR3 is 16 amino acids long. Germline V gene lookup returns CDR1 LNHNV and CDR2 YYDKDF (reference sequence). V lost 3 bases to trimming and J lost 3 bases, with 14 bases between them. As DNA, the CDR3 is TGTGCCACCAGCAGTCTCCAGGAGGCCGACACCGGGGAGCTGTTTTTT. Translating it yields CATSSLQEADTGELFF.

The rearrangement joins TRBV5-1 to TRBJ2-3; TRBD1 agrees at 11 bases. Germline CDR1 is SGHRS and CDR2 is YFSETQ. The V gene end was trimmed by 0 bases and the J gene end by 4 bases; junction bases not matched to a gene: 4. The CDR3 totals 16 residues. CDR3 protein: CASSLGAGQGADTQYF. The CDR3 DNA follows: TGCGCCAGCAGCTTGGGCGCGGGACAGGGGGCAGATACGCAGTATTTT.

DNA of the CDR3: TGTGCCAGCAGTCCTTCGCTCTCAGCGGCACAAGAGACCCAGTACTTC. Translating it yields CASSPSLSAAQETQYF. The chain combines TRBV27 with TRBJ2-5, with D maybe TRBD2 (5 bases). CDR3 length: 16 residues. Germline V gene data show CDR1 as MNHEY and CDR2 as SMNVEV (reference sequence). V was cut by 5 bases and J by 2 bases, with 18 bases left in between.

This clonotype was seen only a few times. This chain links TRBV9 with TRBJ2-3, with TRBD1 as a possible D gene (6 bases). The length of the CDR3 is 16 residues. Trimming removed 3 bases from V and 0 bases from J, with 14 bases in between. Germline CDR1 reads SGDLS; CDR2 reads YYNGEE. CDR3: CASSAEWDISTDTQYF. The CDR3, as DNA: TGTGCCAGCAGCGCCGAGTGGGACATAAGCACAGATACGCAGTATTTT.

This rearrangement joins TRBV28 to TRBJ1-5; 9 nucleotides match TRBD1. Germline V gene lookup returns CDR1 MDHEN and CDR2 SYDVKM. V lost 3 bases and J lost 2; bases outside the gene matches: 23. The CDR3 length is 22 residues. The CDR3, as DNA: TGTGCCAGCAGTTTTAGTCCGTCTGTGGACAGGGGAGGGCAAGTACGCAATCAGCCCCAGCATTTT. Translating it yields CASSFSPSVDRGGQVRNQPQHF.

The CDR3 is CASAPGLLVQYF. Written as DNA, the CDR3 is TGTGCCAGCGCCCCGGGGCTTTTAGTGCAGTACTTC. V and J are TRBV12-3 or TRBV12-4 and TRBJ2-5; D might be TRBD1 or TRBD2, each matching 5 bases. The CDR3 contains 12 residues. V was pared by 8 bases and J by 11 bases, with 18 bases between.